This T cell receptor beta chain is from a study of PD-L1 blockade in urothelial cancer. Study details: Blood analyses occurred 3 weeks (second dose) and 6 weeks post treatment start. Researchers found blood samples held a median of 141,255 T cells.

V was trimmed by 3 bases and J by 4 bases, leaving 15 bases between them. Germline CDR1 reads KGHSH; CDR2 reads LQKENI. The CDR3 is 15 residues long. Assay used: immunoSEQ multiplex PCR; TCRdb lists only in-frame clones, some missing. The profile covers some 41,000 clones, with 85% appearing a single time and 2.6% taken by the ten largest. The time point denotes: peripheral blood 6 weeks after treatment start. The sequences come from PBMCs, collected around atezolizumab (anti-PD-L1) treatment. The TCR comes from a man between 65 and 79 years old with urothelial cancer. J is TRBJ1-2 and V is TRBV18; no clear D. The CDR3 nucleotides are TGTGCCAGCTCACCGTCGAGATCCGATCGCTATGGCTACACCTTC. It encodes CASSPSRSDRYGYTF. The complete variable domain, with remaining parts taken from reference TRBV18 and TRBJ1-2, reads NAGVMQNPRHLVRRRGQEARLRCSPMKGHSHVYWYRQLPEEGLKFMVYLQKENIIDESGMPKERFSAEFPKEGPSILRIQQVVRGDSAAYFCASSPSRSDRYGYTFGSGTRLTVV.